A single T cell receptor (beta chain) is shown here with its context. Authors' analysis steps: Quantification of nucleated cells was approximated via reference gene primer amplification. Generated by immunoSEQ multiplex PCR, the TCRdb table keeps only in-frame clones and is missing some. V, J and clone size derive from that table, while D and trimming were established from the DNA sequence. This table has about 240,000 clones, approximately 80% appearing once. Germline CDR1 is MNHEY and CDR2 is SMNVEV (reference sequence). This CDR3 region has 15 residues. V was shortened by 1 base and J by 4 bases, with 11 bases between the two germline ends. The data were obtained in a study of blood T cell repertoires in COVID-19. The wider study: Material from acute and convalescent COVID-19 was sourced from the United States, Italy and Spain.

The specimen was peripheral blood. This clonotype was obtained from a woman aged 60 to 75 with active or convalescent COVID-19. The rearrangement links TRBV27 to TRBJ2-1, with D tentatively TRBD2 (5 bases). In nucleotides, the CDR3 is TGTGCCAGCAGTTTATACACCCCGGGGTACAATGAGCAGTTCTTC. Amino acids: CASSLYTPGYNEQFF.